These 4 T cell receptor beta chains share one sample of origin, sequenced in a study of T cells in Graves' hyperthyroidism and ophthalmopathy. The TCR beta CDR3 regions underwent amplification using RNA transcripts as the source. The HTBI primer set served for first-round RT-PCR of the TCR CDR3. TCRdb ran MiXCR on the multiplex PCR reads and lists one entry per CDR3 protein. The repertoire holds about 400,000 distinct CDR3 sequences, 15% seen once, with 30% to 35% in the top ten. The sequencing input was blood. All receptors derive from a woman aged 25 to 39 with Graves' hyperthyroidism.

In its sample, this clonotype was seen many times. The chain has TRBV20-1 and TRBJ2-7; no definite D call. The V end was cut by 2 bases, the J end by 3 bases, with 5 bases between. CDR1 and CDR2 from the germline V gene are DFQATT and SNEGSKA (reference sequence). The CDR3 loop spans 11 amino acids. CDR3 amino acids: CSARPVYEQYF. The CDR3 nucleotides read TGCAGTGCTAGACCTGTCTACGAGCAGTACTTC.

A few counts support this clonotype. The genes are TRBV20-1 and TRBJ2-1; D gene ambiguous. Looked up from germline, CDR1 is DFQATT and CDR2 is SNEGSKA (reference sequence). The CDR3 length is 14 residues. V was shortened by 5 bases and J by 0 bases, with 11 bases between the two germline ends. The CDR3 nucleotides read TGCAGTGCTCTCCCGGAGAGCTCCTACAATGAGCAGTTCTTC. This gives the protein CSALPESSYNEQFF.

This clonotype came up a few times. The CDR3 loop is CASSLTGGGSSPLHF. In DNA form, the CDR3 reads TGTGCCAGCAGCCTGACAGGGGGCGGGAGTTCACCCCTCCACTTT. The chain couples TRBV11-2 to TRBJ1-6; TRBD1 matches 10 bases. This CDR3 has 15 amino acids. With 5 bases clipped from V and 9 bases from J, the junction kept 7 bases outside the gene matches. Germline V lookup: CDR1 SGHAT, CDR2 FQNNGV.

The genes are TRBV19 and TRBJ1-6; D remains ambiguous. This CDR3 comprises 16 residues. Germline V gene lookup returns CDR1 LNHDA and CDR2 SQIVND (reference sequence). Between the trimmed V and J ends, which lost 7 bases and 0 bases, there was a span of 13 bases. The CDR3 region is CASTSTPSSYNSPLHF. The CDR3 DNA is TGTGCCAGTACCTCGACACCGAGCTCCTATAATTCACCCCTCCACTTT.